The 14 T cell receptor beta chains reported below all come from one sample, sequenced in a study of T cell responses to AZD1222 COVID-19 vaccine. Sequencing used immunoSEQ multiplex PCR; TCRdb keeps in-frame clones, though not all of them. The sample carries 90,000 to 120,000 clones, around 94% recorded once. The input for sequencing was peripheral blood, taken on day 0 of AZD1222 vaccination. The origin of the receptors is an adult in good health.

The chain is built from TRBV7-6 and TRBJ2-1, with TRBD2 matching over 15 bases. This CDR3 is built from 16 residues. After removal of 1 base from V and 14 bases from J, the junction contained 9 bases not matched to a gene. Germline CDR1 and CDR2: SGHVS and FNYEAQ. DNA for the CDR3: TGTGCCAGCAGCTTAGGAACCGGACTAGCGGGGGGGCCGGAGTTCTTC. It encodes CASSLGTGLAGGPEFF.

V usage is TRBV4-2 and J usage is TRBJ1-1; D gene unclear. Germline V gene data show CDR1 as LGHNA and CDR2 as YNFKEQ. Trimming pared 6 bases from V and 1 base from J, leaving 15 bases between. The CDR3 loop spans 15 amino acids. DNA for the CDR3: TGTGCCAGCAGTCGGAGCCAGGTGGAGAACACTGAAGCTTTCTTT. It translates to CASSRSQVENTEAFF.

V gene TRBV11-3 combines with J gene TRBJ2-7; weak D call: TRBD2 (5 bases). This CDR3 spans 15 amino acids. The germline gives CDR1 SGHNT, CDR2 YENEEA. V was shortened by 0 bases and J by 3 bases, with 12 bases between the two germline ends. CDR3 region: CASSLDREDGYEQYF. CDR3 DNA: TGTGCCAGCAGCTTAGATCGGGAAGACGGCTACGAGCAGTACTTC.

This sequence joins TRBV2 and TRBJ1-6; D is uncertain. V was trimmed by 0 bases and J by 8 bases, leaving 11 bases between them. The CDR3 consists of 15 residues. Germline lookup yields CDR1 SNHLY and CDR2 FYNNEI. The DNA of the CDR3 is TGTGCCAGCAGTGAAGCGCTTAGGGATCATTCACCCCTCCACTTT. This codes for CASSEALRDHSPLHF. Complete variable domain (other parts from reference TRBV2 and TRBJ1-6): EPEVTQTPSHQVTQMGQEVILRCVPISNHLYFYWYRQILGQKVEFLVSFYNNEISEKSEIFDDQFSVERPDGSNFTLKIRSTKLEDSAMYFCASSEALRDHSPLHFGNGTRLTVT.

In DNA, the CDR3 is TGTGCCTGGAGTGTAGCAGGACCCCACGAGCAGTACTTC. Protein product: CAWSVAGPHEQYF. This rearrangement joins TRBV30 to TRBJ2-7; no clear D gene. Germline CDR1 reads GTSNPN; CDR2 reads SVGIG (reference sequence). This CDR3 is 13 amino acids long. V was shortened by 0 bases and J by 5 bases, with 11 bases between the two germline ends.

The chain uses TRBV28 and TRBJ1-6; no clear D gene. Germline CDR1 reads MDHEN; CDR2 reads SYDVKM. This CDR3 region has 15 residues. V lost 4 bases to trimming and J lost 5 bases, with 12 bases between them. CDR3 sequence reads: CASSSWPRDNSPLHF. The CDR3 DNA reads TGTGCCAGCAGTTCATGGCCGAGGGATAATTCACCCCTCCACTTT.

The chain uses TRBV2 and TRBJ2-7, with D possibly being TRBD1 (6 bases). Deletions cut 3 bases from V and 2 bases from J, with 14 bases between. The CDR3 has 15 amino acids. From germline, CDR1 is SNHLY and CDR2 FYNNEI. The CDR3 bases are TGTGCCAGCAGTGAGATGGCAGGGGCCCCCTACGAGCAGTACTTC. Its translation is CASSEMAGAPYEQYF.

The rearrangement links TRBV7-9 to TRBJ1-1; no reliable D call. This CDR3 contains 11 residues. Germline lookup yields CDR1 SEHNR and CDR2 FQNEAQ (reference sequence). With 8 bases removed from V and 6 bases from J, the gap between germline ends came to 10 bases. The CDR3 is CASRMRAEAFF. DNA of the CDR3: TGTGCCAGCCGAATGAGGGCTGAAGCTTTCTTT. The complete variable domain, with remaining parts taken from reference TRBV7-9 and TRBJ1-1, reads DTGVSQNPRHKITKRGQNVTFRCDPISEHNRLYWYRQTLGQGPEFLTYFQNEAQLEKSRLLSDRFSAERPKGSFSTLEIQRTEQGDSAMYLCASRMRAEAFFGQGTRLTVV.

The chain joins TRBV11-1 to TRBJ2-7; the D gene is possibly TRBD1 (5 bases). The CDR3 has 15 residues. V was trimmed by 0 bases and J by 3 bases, leaving 12 bases between them. Germline CDR1 is SGHAT and CDR2 is FQDESV (reference sequence). The chain's CDR3 is CASSLAYPGHYEQYF. DNA for the CDR3: TGTGCCAGCAGCTTAGCGTACCCAGGGCACTACGAGCAGTACTTC.

The chain links TRBV5-1 to TRBJ1-2; weak D call: TRBD1 (5 bases). Trimming left V 0 bases short and J 3 bases short, with 9 bases between. The CDR3 has 14 residues. Germline V gene sequence: CDR1 SGHRS, CDR2 YFSETQ. The CDR3 sequence: CASSLAGGDYGYTF. The CDR3 DNA reads TGCGCCAGCAGCTTGGCGGGGGGTGACTATGGCTACACCTTC.

V usage is TRBV28 and J usage is TRBJ1-1; a possible D gene is TRBD1 (6 bases). Germline loops: CDR1 MDHEN, CDR2 SYDVKM. Trimming removed 3 bases from V and 7 bases from J, with 12 bases in between. CDR3 length equals 13 residues. The CDR3 reads CASSLGGGFEAFF. The CDR3 nucleotides read TGTGCCAGCAGTTTGGGAGGGGGATTTGAAGCTTTCTTT.

The rearrangement links TRBV28 to TRBJ1-1, with D uncertain. Germline CDR1 and CDR2: MDHEN and SYDVKM. This CDR3 has 15 amino acids. The ends were cut back, 2 bases at V and 6 bases at J, with 16 bases in the middle. The CDR3 here is CASSLGRVRVAEAFF. The CDR3 DNA sequence: TGTGCCAGCAGTTTAGGTAGGGTGCGGGTAGCTGAAGCTTTCTTT.

This clone was seen a single time. The chain carries TRBV4-1 and TRBJ2-1, with TRBD2 identical over 8 bases. Germline V gives CDR1 MGHRA, CDR2 YSYEKL. CDR3 length: 17 residues. Losses at the gene ends were 1 base for V and 0 bases for J; bases not matched to a gene: 5. CDR3 region: CASSQVQRGSSYNEQFF. DNA of the CDR3: TGCGCCAGCAGCCAAGTCCAGCGGGGGAGCTCCTACAATGAGCAGTTCTTC.

The chain combines TRBV4-1 with TRBJ1-6; the D gene is possibly TRBD1 (6 bases). The germline CDR1 and CDR2 sequences are MGHRA and YSYEKL. There are 16 residues in the CDR3. Trimming left V 2 bases short and J 13 bases short, with 21 bases between. The CDR3 nucleotides are TGCGCCAGCAGCCAATCAGACAGGTCGGCCCCATTTCCCCTCCACTTT. Protein sequence: CASSQSDRSAPFPLHF.